This is a list of T cell receptor beta chains from one sample in a study of patients and donors after allogeneic stem cell transplantation. TCRdb reanalysed the RT-PCR reads using MiXCR and keeps one entry per CDR3 protein. The repertoire holds about a million distinct CDR3 sequences, about a sixth seen once, with roughly 6.4% in the top ten. Sequencing was done on a sample of blood, either unsorted or a sorted T cell fraction (not recorded which). These TCRs come from a human donor who was either an allogeneic HSCT recipient or a stem cell or donor lymphocyte infusion donor (not recorded which). It is not recorded whose cells these are; they may come from a transplant donor. CDR3s include the opening cysteine and the closing phenylalanine or tryptophan. D genes are given only for firm matches. Only part of the rows carry a size: once, few, many, or a class if the clone is expanded.

d_call,j_call,clone_size,v_call,cdr3_nt,cdr3_aa
TRBD1,TRBJ1-4,-,TRBV5-5,TGTGCCAGCAACACAGGGGTTAATGAAAAACTGTTTTTT,CASNTGVNEKLFF
-,TRBJ2-7,-,TRBV12-3/TRBV12-4,TGTGCCAGCTTTCAGGGGGGGAAGCAGTACTTC,CASFQGGKQYF
-,TRBJ2-7,few,TRBV7-9,TGTGCCAGCAGCTCCGGGCCCGATACGTACGAGCAGTACTTC,CASSSGPDTYEQYF
-,TRBJ1-1,-,TRBV9,TGTGCCAGCAGCCCCTCACAGATGAACACTGAAGCTTTCTTT,CASSPSQMNTEAFF
-,TRBJ2-3,few,TRBV20-1,TGCAGTGCTCAAACCTTTTGGGGCACAGATACGCAGTATTTT,CSAQTFWGTDTQYF
-,TRBJ1-2,few,TRBV5-4,TGTGCCAGCACCGCCCCCACGAGCGGCTATGGCTACACCTTC,CASTAPTSGYGYTF
-,TRBJ2-1,-,TRBV9,TGTGCCAGCAGCGCCGGGTCCTTCTCCTACAATGAGCAGTTCTTC,CASSAGSFSYNEQFF
-,TRBJ1-3,few,TRBV12-3/TRBV12-4,TGTGCCAGCAGTTCCGGGGGCCATGGAAACACCATATATTTT,CASSSGGHGNTIYF
-,TRBJ2-5,few,TRBV7-9,TGTGCCAGCAGCTTAGGCCCAGGGAATGGAGAAGAGACCCAGTACTTC,CASSLGPGNGEETQYF
-,TRBJ2-3,-,TRBV7-2,TGTGCCAGCAGCTTAGGTTCTATGACAGATACGCAGTATTTT,CASSLGSMTDTQYF
-,TRBJ1-2,few,TRBV20-1,TGCAGTGCTAGAGATCGAGCCAGCTATGGCTACACCTTC,CSARDRASYGYTF
TRBD1,TRBJ1-2,-,TRBV6-5,TGTGCCAGCAGTTTAATGACAGGGCGGCACTATGGCTACACCTTC,CASSLMTGRHYGYTF
-,TRBJ2-3,-,TRBV5-6,TGTGCCAGCAGCTTTGTATCGGACCCCAGAGATACGCAGTATTTT,CASSFVSDPRDTQYF
-,TRBJ2-2,few,TRBV27,TGTGCCAGCAGTTTTCTTGGAGTGGAGCTGTTTTTT,CASSFLGVELFF
-,TRBJ2-3,-,TRBV2,TGTGCCAGCGGTAGGCCTAGTGCGTCAGATACGCAGTATTTT,CASGRPSASDTQYF
TRBD2,TRBJ2-3,few,TRBV29-1,TGCAGCGTTGTCGGGAGGAGCACAGATACGCAGTATTTT,CSVVGRSTDTQYF
-,TRBJ1-3,few,TRBV5-1,TGCGCCAGCAGCAAAGCGGGGGCTTTCACTGGAAACACCATATATTTT,CASSKAGAFTGNTIYF
-,TRBJ2-5,-,TRBV29-1,TGCAGCGTTGAGCGGCAGGGTCGGGGGCCCCCGGGGGACCAGTACTTC,CSVERQGRGPPGDQYF
-,TRBJ1-3,-,TRBV5-1,TGCGCCAGCAGCTTGGATGGGACGGGACGAAACACCATATATTTT,CASSLDGTGRNTIYF
-,TRBJ1-1,-,TRBV4-2,TGTGCCAGCAGCCGATTTGTAGGGGTTCTCACTGAAGCTTTCTTT,CASSRFVGVLTEAFF
-,TRBJ2-4,few,TRBV24-1,TGTGCCACCAGTAAGGGAACACCGTGGGGAAACATTCAGTACTTC,CATSKGTPWGNIQYF
TRBD2,TRBJ2-1,-,TRBV9,TGTGCCAGCAGCGTAGGGGCCGGGGGGGCCCCCTACAATGAGCAGTTCTTC,CASSVGAGGAPYNEQFF
-,TRBJ2-2,many,TRBV7-2,TGTGCCAGCAGCTTGAAGGGGACCAACACCGGGGAGCTGTTTTTT,CASSLKGTNTGELFF
TRBD2,TRBJ2-3,-,TRBV20-1,TGCAGTGCCGAACTAGCGGGGGTCACAGATACGCAGTATTTT,CSAELAGVTDTQYF
-,TRBJ2-7,-,TRBV5-1,TGCGCCAGCAGCTTGGAGCAGGGGCCCTCCTACGAGCAGTACTTC,CASSLEQGPSYEQYF
-,TRBJ2-5,-,TRBV18,TGTGCCAGCTCACCACCACAGGGTCAAGAGACCCAGTACTTC,CASSPPQGQETQYF
-,TRBJ2-1,-,TRBV10-3,TGTGCCATCAGTGAGTTCCTGAACAATGAGCAGTTCTTC,CAISEFLNNEQFF
-,TRBJ2-7,-,TRBV18,TGTGCCAGCTCCCCCAGGGACGCTAGCTCCTACGAGCAGTACTTC,CASSPRDASSYEQYF
-,TRBJ2-7,few,TRBV28,TGTGCCAGCAGTTTTGGAGACAGCCAGACCTACGAGCAGTACTTC,CASSFGDSQTYEQYF
-,TRBJ1-1,-,TRBV7-8,TGTGCCAGCAGCTTAGACGTAGGGGCGGTGGTCTTT,CASSLDVGAVVF
-,TRBJ2-3,few,TRBV5-1,TGCGCCAGCAGCTTTACCCTCTGGGGGGGGGCCAAGACCACAGATACGCAGTATTTT,CASSFTLWGGAKTTDTQYF
-,TRBJ2-7,-,TRBV2,TGTGCCAGCAGTGTGGGGACCGTAGCGTCCACCCACGAGCAGTACTTC,CASSVGTVASTHEQYF
-,TRBJ2-5,few,TRBV7-8,TGTGCCAGCAGATTCCCCAACTGGAGAGGGTTGGGAGAAGAGACCCAGTACTTC,CASRFPNWRGLGEETQYF
-,TRBJ2-7,-,TRBV25-1,TGTGCCAGCAGTGAATATAGGGACCGAGACGAGCAGTACTTC,CASSEYRDRDEQYF
-,TRBJ2-2,-,TRBV18,TGTGCCAGCTCACCACAGTGGACCGGGGAGCTGTTTTTT,CASSPQWTGELFF
-,TRBJ2-3,few,TRBV5-1,TGCGCCAGCAGCTTGGAGGGACTCCCCAGTACGAATACGCAGTATTTT,CASSLEGLPSTNTQYF
-,TRBJ2-1,-,TRBV29-1,TGCAGCGACGTCAGGGAATCAGATGAGCAGTTCTTC,CSDVRESDEQFF
TRBD1,TRBJ2-7,-,TRBV6-5,TGTGCCAGCAGTTATGAAAGGGGACAGACCTACGAGCAGTACTTC,CASSYERGQTYEQYF
-,TRBJ1-1,-,TRBV12-3/TRBV12-4,TGTGCCAGCAGTTTTGAGGGAATAAGGGCTTTCTTT,CASSFEGIRAFF
-,TRBJ2-7,few,TRBV6-2/TRBV6-3,TGTGCCAGCAGTACCTCGGTTGGGTTCTCCTACGAGCAGTACTTC,CASSTSVGFSYEQYF
TRBD2,TRBJ2-7,-,TRBV3-1,TGTGCCAGCAGCCAAGGTACTAGCGGGTTTAAGCAGTACTTC,CASSQGTSGFKQYF
-,TRBJ1-4,-,TRBV2,TGTGCCAGCAGAGATACCGGGACAAGTAATGAAAAACTGTTTTTT,CASRDTGTSNEKLFF
-,TRBJ2-1,few,TRBV7-8,TGTGCCAGCACAGTTAGCTCCCTCAGCTCCTACAATGAGCAGTTCTTC,CASTVSSLSSYNEQFF
-,TRBJ2-2,few,TRBV4-3,TGCGCCAGCAGCCAAGACTTCAGGGGGGCCGGGGAGCTGTTTTTT,CASSQDFRGAGELFF
-,TRBJ1-5,few,TRBV28,TGTGCCAGCAGTTTACCCAGGGAGGTTCAGCCCCAGCATTTT,CASSLPREVQPQHF
-,TRBJ1-4,-,TRBV7-9,TGTGCCAGCAGCCCTGGTGGAGCGGATAATGAAAAACTGTTTTTT,CASSPGGADNEKLFF
TRBD2,TRBJ2-3,few,TRBV4-1,TGCGCCAGCAGCCACCCCGGGCTAGCGGACTACACAGATACGCAGTATTTT,CASSHPGLADYTDTQYF
-,TRBJ1-6,-,TRBV6-2/TRBV6-3,TGTGCCAGCAGTTACTCGAGAGGGCTTGGTTCACCCCTCCACTTT,CASSYSRGLGSPLHF
-,TRBJ2-2,few,TRBV3-1,TGTGCCAGCAGCCAAGATCAGGAGTTTGGGGAGCTGTTTTTT,CASSQDQEFGELFF
-,TRBJ1-5,-,TRBV2,TGTGCCAGCAGGAAGACAGTGAATGGCAATCAGCCCCAGCATTTT,CASRKTVNGNQPQHF
TRBD2,TRBJ2-1,few,TRBV25-1,TGTGCCAGCTGTAGCGGGGGGTGGTCAAGCTCCTACAATGAGCAGTTCTTC,CASCSGGWSSSYNEQFF
-,TRBJ2-7,few,TRBV5-1,TGCGCCAGCAGCTTGGGTTTTAACTCCTACGAGCAGTACTTC,CASSLGFNSYEQYF
-,TRBJ1-1,few,TRBV6-1,TGTGCCAGCAGTCCTGACCGGGAACGGACGAACACTGAAGCTTTCTTT,CASSPDRERTNTEAFF